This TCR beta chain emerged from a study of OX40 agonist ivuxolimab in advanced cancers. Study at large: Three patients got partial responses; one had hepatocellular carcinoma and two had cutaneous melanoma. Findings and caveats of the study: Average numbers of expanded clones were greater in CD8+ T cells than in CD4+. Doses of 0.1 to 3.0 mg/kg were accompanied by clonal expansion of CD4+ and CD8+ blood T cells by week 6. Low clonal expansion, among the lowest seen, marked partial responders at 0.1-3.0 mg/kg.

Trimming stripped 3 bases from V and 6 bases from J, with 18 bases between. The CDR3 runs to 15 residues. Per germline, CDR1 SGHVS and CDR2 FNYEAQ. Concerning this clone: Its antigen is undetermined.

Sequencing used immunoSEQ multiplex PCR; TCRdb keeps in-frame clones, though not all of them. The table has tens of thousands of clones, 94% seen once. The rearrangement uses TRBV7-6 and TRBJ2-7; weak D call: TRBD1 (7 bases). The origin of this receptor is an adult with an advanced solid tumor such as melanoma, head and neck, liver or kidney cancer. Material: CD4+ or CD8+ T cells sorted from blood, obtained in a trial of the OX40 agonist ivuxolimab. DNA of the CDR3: TGTGCCAGCAGCTTGGCAGGCTCAGGGGGGAGCGAGCAGTACTTC. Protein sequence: CASSLAGSGGSEQYF.